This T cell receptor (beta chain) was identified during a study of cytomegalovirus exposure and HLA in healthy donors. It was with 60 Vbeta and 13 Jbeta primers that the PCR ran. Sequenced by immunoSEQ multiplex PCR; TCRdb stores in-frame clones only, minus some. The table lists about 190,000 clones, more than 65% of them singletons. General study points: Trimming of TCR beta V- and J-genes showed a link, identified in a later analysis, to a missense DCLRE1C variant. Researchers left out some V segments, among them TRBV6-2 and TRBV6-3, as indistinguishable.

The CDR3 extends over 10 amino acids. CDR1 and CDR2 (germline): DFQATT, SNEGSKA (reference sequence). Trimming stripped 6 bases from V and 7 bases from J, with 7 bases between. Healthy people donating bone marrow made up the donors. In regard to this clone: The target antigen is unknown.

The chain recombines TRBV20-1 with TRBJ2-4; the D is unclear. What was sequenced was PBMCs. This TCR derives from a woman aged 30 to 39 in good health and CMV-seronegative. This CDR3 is CSALGNIQYF. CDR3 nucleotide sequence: TGCAGTGCGTTGGGCAACATTCAGTACTTC.